This TCR beta chain is from a study of blood T cells in healthy people across ages. The second PCR ran roughly 7 to 12 cycles with a sample-barcoded 5' primer and J-beta primers. In TCRdb, the 5' RACE reads were re-called with MiXCR into one record per CDR3 protein. This sample yields approximately 1.5 million distinct CDR3 sequences, of which roughly a third are seen a single time; around 11% belongs to the top ten. With V trimmed by 5 bases and J by 3 bases, 9 bases remained unmatched. Germline CDR1 is DFQATT and CDR2 is SNEGSKA (reference sequence). This CDR3 spans 15 amino acids. In its sample, this clonotype was seen a few times.

This chain links TRBV20-1 with TRBJ2-1; 8 positions match TRBD2. This sequence was found in a woman younger than 45 in good health. Sequenced material: blood. The CDR3 loop is CSAPTSGYLYNEQFF. Here the CDR3 DNA reads TGCAGTGCTCCTACTAGCGGATATCTCTACAATGAGCAGTTCTTC.